What follows are 20 T cell receptor beta chains derived from one specimen sequenced in a study of OX40 agonist ivuxolimab in advanced cancers. Clones were sequenced by immunoSEQ multiplex PCR, and TCRdb holds only the in-frame ones, with some missing. The sample lists over 150,000 clones, approximately 94% occurring once. The input for sequencing was CD4+ or CD8+ T cells sorted from blood, taken in a trial of the OX40 agonist ivuxolimab. Receptors originate from an adult with an advanced solid tumor such as melanoma, head and neck, liver or kidney cancer.

The chain has TRBV6-4 and TRBJ1-1; TRBD1 agrees at 9 bases. J gave up 4 bases and V 6 bases, and 9 bases lay outside the gene matches. The V gene's germline CDR1 is MRHNA and CDR2 SNTAGT. This CDR3 is built from 15 residues. The CDR3 DNA sequence: TGTGCCAGCAGACCCCAGACAGGGGGGTCCACTGAAGCTTTCTTT. It translates to CASRPQTGGSTEAFF.

The J gene is TRBJ1-1, the V gene TRBV9, with D possibly matching TRBD1 (5 bases). The CDR3 runs to 15 residues. Trimming cost V 4 bases and J 2 bases, with 15 bases left between them. Looked up from germline, CDR1 is SGDLS and CDR2 is YYNGEE. The CDR3 DNA sequence: TGTGCCAGCAGCCGCGAGGGGCGCGGAAACACTGAAGCTTTCTTT. Translating gives CASSREGRGNTEAFF.

This clone was counted once. Germline is not matched at one junction end, which may reflect a read error. The chain links TRBV7-2 to TRBJ1-5; D is ambiguous. CDR1 is SGHTA and CDR2 is FQGNSA in the germline V gene. The CDR3 totals 13 residues. For the CDR3, the DNA is TGTGCCAGCAGCTTAGACCGCAATCAGCTCCAGCATTTT. Translated: CASSLDRNQLQHF. The whole variable domain, remainder taken from reference TRBV7-2 and TRBJ1-5, is GAGVSQSPSNKVTEKGKDVELRCDPISGHTALYWYRQSLGQGLEFLIYFQGNSAPDKSGLPSDRFSAERTGGSVSTLTIQRTQQEDSAVYLCASSLDRNQLQHFGDGTRLSIL.

This rearrangement joins TRBV9 to TRBJ1-6; 7 bases are a match to TRBD1. J was trimmed by 8 bases and V by 0 bases; bases with no gene match: 8. CDR3 length equals 16 residues. In germline, CDR1 is SGDLS, CDR2 YYNGEE. CDR3: CASSVATGQPHSPLHF. DNA for the CDR3: TGTGCCAGCAGCGTAGCGACGGGACAGCCCCATTCACCCCTCCACTTT. Combining the CDR3 with reference TRBV9 and TRBJ1-6 gives the whole variable domain DSGVTQTPKHLITATGQRVTLRCSPRSGDLSVYWYQQSLDQGLQFLIQYYNGEERAKGNILERFSAQQFPDLHSELNLSSLELGDSALYFCASSVATGQPHSPLHFGNGTRLTVT.

There are a few counts of this clone. This rearrangement joins TRBV2 to TRBJ1-4, with 7 bases fitting TRBD1. The V gene's germline CDR1 is SNHLY and CDR2 FYNNEI. V shed 5 bases and J 4 bases; nucleotides not matched to a gene: 7. This CDR3 region has 15 residues. The CDR3: CASSLSGQNNEKLFF. CDR3 nucleotide sequence: TGTGCCAGCAGTCTATCGGGACAGAATAATGAAAAACTGTTTTTT.

The chain is built from TRBV28 and TRBJ1-1, with 7 bases identical to TRBD1. The germline CDR1 and CDR2 sequences are MDHEN and SYDVKM. This CDR3 is built from 15 residues. The trim removed 7 bases at V and 4 bases at J, leaving 12 bases unmatched. DNA of the CDR3: TGTGCCAGCAACCGAAGGGGGCGGCCCTTCACTGAAGCTTTCTTT. Residues: CASNRRGRPFTEAFF.

The chain combines TRBV18 with TRBJ2-2; D assignment may be TRBD1 or TRBD2 (6 bases each). Germline V gives CDR1 KGHSH, CDR2 LQKENI. The CDR3 runs 16 residues. V gave up 3 bases and J gave up 5 bases, with 16 bases separating them. Here the CDR3 DNA reads TGTGCCAGCTCACCCCTCAAGGGGGGCTATACCGGGGAGCTGTTTTTT. This encodes CASSPLKGGYTGELFF.

With respect to this clone: Different DNA sequences within this sample yield the same CDR3. The rearrangement uses TRBV20-1 and TRBJ1-1, with D perhaps TRBD1 (5 bases). V was trimmed by 1 base and J by 5 bases, leaving 5 bases between them. The CDR3 loop spans 11 amino acids. Germline loops: CDR1 DFQATT, CDR2 SNEGSKA (reference sequence). CDR3 bases: TGCAGTGCTAGAGGGGGGACTGAAGCTTTCTTT. Its protein is CSARGGTEAFF.

The chain employs TRBV19 and TRBJ2-3, with 13 bases aligning to TRBD2. Germline lookup yields CDR1 LNHDA and CDR2 SQIVND (reference sequence). The CDR3 loop spans 16 amino acids. The junction had 3 bases not matched to a gene; V was cut back by 4 bases and J by 2 bases. CDR3 protein: CASSTGTSGDTDTQYF. The CDR3 region has the DNA TGTGCCAGTAGTACCGGGACTAGCGGGGACACAGATACGCAGTATTTT. The variable domain in full, completed from reference TRBV19 and TRBJ2-3, reads DGGITQSPKYLFRKEGQNVTLSCEQNLNHDAMYWYRQDPGQGLRLIYYSQIVNDFQKGDIAEGYSVSREKKESFPLTVTSAQKNPTAFYLCASSTGTSGDTDTQYFGPGTRLTVL.

The rearrangement uses TRBV6-1 and TRBJ1-1; maybe TRBD1 (5 bases). The germline V gene encodes CDR1 MNHNS and CDR2 SASEGT. V was clipped by 2 bases and J by 3 bases, with 10 bases between them. The CDR3 is made up of 14 amino acids. DNA of the CDR3: TGTGCCAGCAGTGAATATCGGGGGGACACTGAAGCTTTCTTT. Its translation: CASSEYRGDTEAFF.

The chain couples TRBV10-2 to TRBJ1-6, with no clear D. The germline V gene encodes CDR1 WSHSY and CDR2 SAAADI. V lost 6 bases and J lost 7, with 10 bases in between. There are 13 residues in the CDR3. The CDR3 here is CASRLDTNSPLHF. The CDR3, as DNA: TGCGCCAGCAGATTAGACACAAATTCACCCCTCCACTTT.

This CDR3 is CASSFTGGTEAFF. The CDR3 region has the DNA TGTGCCAGCAGCTTCACAGGGGGCACTGAAGCTTTCTTT. This chain uses TRBV11-3 with TRBJ1-1; 8 bases map to TRBD1. J lost 4 bases, V lost 3 bases, and 1 base had no gene match. The CDR3 totals 13 residues. Germline V gives CDR1 SGHNT, CDR2 YENEEA.

The chain carries TRBV6-6 and TRBJ1-2; the D gene is possibly TRBD1 (6 bases). Per the germline V gene, CDR1 is MNHNY and CDR2 is SVGAGI (reference sequence). Trimming left V 6 bases short and J 8 bases short, with 16 bases between. This CDR3 has 13 amino acids. The CDR3 sequence is CASSLPGALGYTF. CDR3 bases: TGTGCCAGCAGCCTACCAGGGGCACTAGGCTACACCTTC.

This chain joins TRBV6-5 and TRBJ1-5, with TRBD1 identical over 8 bases. The J segment lost 4 bases and the V segment lost 4 bases, leaving 9 bases of the junction unmatched. This CDR3 has 16 residues. The germline CDR1 and CDR2 sequences are MNHEY and SVGAGI. CDR3 in DNA: TGTGCCAGCAGTTCCTTGGTTGACAGGGGAAATCAGCCCCAGCATTTT. Translating gives CASSSLVDRGNQPQHF.

This clone occurred once. The gene calls are TRBV12-5 and TRBJ2-3; D is undetermined. V gave up 0 bases and J gave up 2 bases, with 6 bases separating them. Germline-derived CDR1 and CDR2 are LGHNT and FRNRAP. This CDR3 is built from 14 residues. This chain's CDR3 is CASGLVPYTDTQYF. CDR3 sequence (DNA): TGTGCTAGTGGTTTGGTACCCTACACAGATACGCAGTATTTT.

The chain links TRBV4-2 to TRBJ2-7, with D uncertain. The CDR3 is made up of 17 amino acids. CDR1 is LGHNA and CDR2 is YNFKEQ in the germline V gene. V was shortened by 2 bases and J by 0 bases, with 17 bases between the two germline ends. CDR3: CASSQPTAAPSSYEQYF. DNA for the CDR3: TGTGCCAGCAGCCAACCCACGGCCGCGCCGAGCTCCTACGAGCAGTACTTC.

The V and J genes are TRBV19 and TRBJ2-7; 7 bases agree with TRBD1. With V trimmed by 5 bases and J by 2 bases, 12 bases remained unmatched. CDR1 and CDR2 (germline): LNHDA, SQIVND (reference sequence). The CDR3 has 16 amino acids. CDR3 nucleotides: TGTGCCAGTAGTCCCCGGACAGGAAACATAGCCTACGAGCAGTACTTC. It specifies CASSPRTGNIAYEQYF.

The chain employs TRBV12-2 and TRBJ1-1; the table's D call of TRBD1 was not tested on the DNA. TRBV12-2 is assigned pseudogene status. The CDR3 is made up of 21 amino acids. The CDR3 sequence is CASRSSARRGQGLSMNTEAFF. The CDR3 DNA reads TGTGCAAGTCGCTCTAGCGCAAGGAGGGGACAGGGCCTCTCCATGAACACTGAAGCTTTCTTT.

The chain joins TRBV7-2 to TRBJ2-5, with TRBD2 matching over 8 bases. V shed 0 bases and J 7 bases; nucleotides not matched to a gene: 1. CDR1 SGHTA and CDR2 FQGNSA come from the germline V gene. This CDR3 has 13 residues. The CDR3 spells CASSLALAGTQYF. The CDR3 DNA reads as TGTGCCAGCAGCTTAGCGCTAGCGGGGACCCAGTACTTC.

Written as DNA, the CDR3 is TGCGCCAGCAGCCAAGATGTCAGTAGCGGTCGAGAGACCCAGTACTTC. It encodes CASSQDVSSGRETQYF. The rearrangement links TRBV4-3 to TRBJ2-5; D may be TRBD2 (6 bases). The CDR3 loop spans 16 amino acids. V shed 0 bases and J shed 4 bases, with 15 bases lying between them. The germline gives CDR1 LGHNA, CDR2 YSLEER.